The T cell receptor beta chain described here comes from a study of T-cell reconstitution after alpha-beta-depleted transplantation in children. The TCRbeta library incorporated unique molecular identifiers. One entry per CDR3 protein results from TCRdb running MiXCR on the PCR reads. Of approximately 1,000,000 distinct CDR3 sequences in the sample, roughly 29% were seen once. This clonotype showed up just a few times. Its antigen is undetermined. Germline CDR1 MRHNA, CDR2 SNTAGT. This CDR3 region has 15 residues. V lost 2 bases to trimming and J lost 11 bases; unmatched junction nucleotides: 11. Study-wide results and caveats: Several hundred expanded graft clones reportedly supplied alpha-beta T cells about two months after transplant.

The chain combines TRBV6-4 with TRBJ1-2, with TRBD1 identical over 10 bases. Here the sequenced sample was PBMCs, mostly from graft donor cells, taken 360 days after TCRalphabeta/CD19-depleted stem cell transplant. This TCR came from a boy less than two years old who had a stem cell transplant for SCID, so the T cells may come from the graft donor. This CDR3 is CASSDRTGGNMRYTF. The CDR3 DNA is TGTGCCAGCAGTGACCGGACAGGGGGTAACATGCGGTACACCTTC.